The 20 T cell receptor beta chains below were found in one sample sequenced in a study of CD8 T cells in ankylosing spondylitis. Whole-study findings and limits: Ankylosing spondylitis blood appeared to carry a characteristic TCR beta motif of eight or nine highly homologous variants.

No antigen is known for these receptors. TCRdb recomputed calls from the 5' RACE reads with MiXCR, one row per CDR3 protein. The sample lists 400,000 to 450,000 distinct CDR3 sequences; approximately 17% were seen once. Sequenced sample: blood, either unsorted or a sorted T cell fraction (not recorded which). The receptors were gathered from a male donor with ankylosing spondylitis.

This clonotype was observed a handful of times. This rearrangement joins TRBV10-3 to TRBJ2-7; TRBD2 matches 8 bases. CDR3 length: 13 residues. V was pared by 8 bases and J by 2 bases, with 5 bases of the junction left unmatched. Germline V lookup: CDR1 ENHRY, CDR2 SYGVKD. The chain's CDR3 is CAISREGAYEQYF. Here the CDR3 DNA reads TGTGCCATCTCCCGGGAGGGGGCCTACGAGCAGTACTTC.

This clonotype was counted between two and nine times. This chain connects TRBV7-2 to TRBJ1-1; D ambiguous. This CDR3 comprises 16 residues. Deletions cut 5 bases from V and 6 bases from J, with 22 bases between. Germline V gene data show CDR1 as SGHTA and CDR2 as FQGNSA. The CDR3 bases are TGTGCCAGCAGCCCACGAGATGGGGTAGGGAGCGCTGAAGCTTTCTTT. It yields the protein CASSPRDGVGSAEAFF.

V is TRBV2 and J is TRBJ2-3; D is uncertain. The ends were cut back, 3 bases at V and 0 bases at J, with 10 bases in the middle. CDR1 and CDR2 from the germline V gene are SNHLY and FYNNEI. This CDR3 contains 15 residues. The CDR3, as DNA: TGTGCCAGCAGTGACACCGGAAGGAGCACAGATACGCAGTATTTT. As protein: CASSDTGRSTDTQYF.

V gene TRBV12-3 or TRBV12-4 combines with J gene TRBJ1-2; D not resolved. This CDR3 is 15 amino acids long. Trimming took off 3 bases at V and 2 bases at J, with 13 bases between the two ends. In DNA, the CDR3 is TGTGCCAGCAGTTTGGTGGGATCGTCCAACTATGGCTACACCTTC. Translated, it gives CASSLVGSSNYGYTF.

This clonotype was recorded at least ten times. The chain is built from TRBV5-1 and TRBJ1-4; TRBD1 matches 7 bases. Germline loops: CDR1 SGHRS, CDR2 YFSETQ. V lost 3 bases, J lost 3 bases, and 2 bases stayed unmatched. The CDR3 has 14 residues. CDR3 in DNA: TGCGCCAGCAGCTGGACAGGATCTAATGAAAAACTGTTTTTT. Translated: CASSWTGSNEKLFF.

The chain has TRBV10-3 and TRBJ2-1; tentatively, D is TRBD1 (5 bases). V shed 5 bases and J shed 2 bases, with 13 bases lying between them. CDR3 length: 15 residues. Germline CDR1 reads ENHRY; CDR2 reads SYGVKD. The CDR3 DNA follows: TGTGCCATCAGTACCCCGACCAGGGCCTACAATGAGCAGTTCTTC. Translated, it gives CAISTPTRAYNEQFF.

This chain uses TRBV13 with TRBJ1-2; 10 bases fit TRBD1. Germline CDR1 PRHDT, CDR2 FYEKMQ (reference sequence). The CDR3 has 16 residues. Losses at the gene ends were 3 bases for V and 3 bases for J; bases not matched to a gene: 7. The CDR3 here is CASSFGGQGVDYGYTF. The DNA for the CDR3 is TGTGCCAGCAGCTTCGGCGGACAGGGGGTAGACTATGGCTACACCTTC.

This clonotype appeared a single time. This chain links TRBV28 with TRBJ2-6, with a possible D match to TRBD2 (5 bases). The CDR3 contains 16 residues. Germline loops: CDR1 MDHEN, CDR2 SYDVKM. The V gene lost 3 bases and the J gene lost 0 bases, with 9 bases spanning the gap. In DNA form, the CDR3 reads TGTGCCAGCAGTTTGCGAGGGAGCTCTGGGGCCAACGTCCTGACTTTC. This encodes CASSLRGSSGANVLTF.

In its sample, this clonotype was seen many times. This sequence joins TRBV30 and TRBJ1-5; perhaps TRBD1 as D (5 bases). The V end was cut by 1 base, the J end by 4 bases, with 5 bases between. The germline V gene encodes CDR1 GTSNPN and CDR2 SVGIG (reference sequence). This CDR3 region has 12 residues. CDR3 residues: CAWSEGNQPQHF. The CDR3 nucleotides are TGTGCCTGGAGTGAGGGGAATCAGCCCCAGCATTTT.

This clonotype was seen many times. V usage is TRBV12-3 or TRBV12-4 and J usage is TRBJ2-2; perhaps TRBD2 as D (5 bases). The CDR3 sequence is 14 residues long. Trimming stripped 4 bases from V and 4 bases from J, with 10 bases between. The CDR3 loop reads CASSWTAGTGELFF. The CDR3 DNA is TGTGCCAGCAGTTGGACTGCGGGCACCGGGGAGCTGTTTTTT.

CDR3 in DNA: TGTGCCAGCAGTCCTCAAAAACGCGGACTAGCGGGAGTTAGGGTGACGCAGTATTTT. It translates to CASSPQKRGLAGVRVTQYF. The chain combines TRBV27 with TRBJ2-3; TRBD2 matches at 13 bases. The CDR3 runs 19 residues. The germline CDR1 and CDR2 sequences are MNHEY and SMNVEV (reference sequence). Germline trimming cut 5 bases from V and 9 bases from J; bases unmatched to any gene: 20.

The chain is built from TRBV5-4 and TRBJ2-5; TRBD1 agrees at 11 bases. This CDR3 spans 15 amino acids. Trimming removed 5 bases from V and 2 bases from J; junction bases left unmatched: 5. Germline CDR1 SGHNT, CDR2 YYREEE (reference sequence). The CDR3 DNA reads TGTGCCAGCAGTACCCGGGACAGGGGGCAAGAGACCCAGTACTTC. Translation: CASSTRDRGQETQYF.

This clonotype was seen repeatedly, ten times or more. The chain uses TRBV20-1 and TRBJ1-2, with D uncertain. From germline, CDR1 is DFQATT and CDR2 SNEGSKA (reference sequence). Trimming stripped 1 base from V and 6 bases from J, with 21 bases between. The CDR3 covers 16 residues. The CDR3 spells CSARGPNTRKADGYTF. The CDR3 DNA reads as TGCAGTGCTAGAGGCCCCAATACGAGAAAAGCGGATGGCTACACCTTC.

The gene calls are TRBV29-1 and TRBJ1-2, with D unclear. V was shortened by 2 bases and J by 8 bases, with 12 bases between the two germline ends. The CDR3 has 12 residues. Germline V lookup: CDR1 SQVTM, CDR2 ANQGSEA. CDR3 coding DNA: TGCAGCGTTGAATTCGGGCTTTGGGGCTACACCTTC. This encodes CSVEFGLWGYTF.

The CDR3 coding sequence is TGTGCCAGCAGCCAATACGAACAGGGGACAGGCAAAAACATTCAGTACTTC. Encoded protein: CASSQYEQGTGKNIQYF. The rearrangement links TRBV3-1 to TRBJ2-4; the match to TRBD1 covers 8 bases. The CDR3 is 17 residues long. The germline V gene encodes CDR1 LGHDT and CDR2 YNNKEL (reference sequence). V lost 2 bases to trimming and J lost 3 bases; unmatched junction nucleotides: 9.

The V call is TRBV7-8, the J call TRBJ1-2; perhaps TRBD1 as D (6 bases). V was shortened by 5 bases and J by 7 bases, with 20 bases between the two germline ends. This CDR3 has 15 residues. The germline V gene encodes CDR1 SGHVS and CDR2 FQNEAQ. The DNA for the CDR3 is TGTGCCAGCAGCACTGGTGGGGGGCCAGTGGTTGGCTACACCTTC. It yields the protein CASSTGGGPVVGYTF.

The gene calls are TRBV5-1 and TRBJ1-2; tentative D call: TRBD1 (6 bases). The CDR3 covers 16 residues. Trimming took off 5 bases at V and 4 bases at J, with 21 bases between the two ends. Germline values: CDR1 SGHRS, CDR2 YFSETQ. The CDR3 is CASSLWAGGESYGYTF. Here the CDR3 DNA reads TGCGCCAGCAGTCTTTGGGCCGGGGGCGAGAGCTATGGCTACACCTTC.

This clonotype was observed at least ten times. The V gene is TRBV12-3 or TRBV12-4, the J gene TRBJ2-5, with 11 bases identical to TRBD1. The CDR3 loop spans 15 amino acids. The trim removed 5 bases at V and 4 bases at J, leaving 6 bases unmatched. In nucleotides, the CDR3 is TGTGCCAGCAGTCCACGGACAGGGGGCGCAGAGACCCAGTACTTC. This gives the protein CASSPRTGGAETQYF.

This clonotype was picked up many times. The CDR3 reads CSVLGQNDGYTF. In nucleotides, the CDR3 is TGCAGCGTCCTCGGACAAAATGATGGCTACACCTTC. The V gene is TRBV29-1, the J gene TRBJ1-2; D might be TRBD1 (5 bases). The germline V and J ends were trimmed by 6 bases and 6 bases, with 14 bases remaining between them. The CDR3 runs to 12 residues. Germline CDR1 reads SQVTM; CDR2 reads ANQGSEA.

V and J are TRBV20-1 and TRBJ2-3; D not resolved. Between the trimmed V and J ends, which lost 1 base and 3 bases, there was a span of 11 bases. This CDR3 comprises 14 residues. Germline-derived CDR1 and CDR2 are DFQATT and SNEGSKA (reference sequence). The CDR3 region is CSARGLTKTDTQYF. The CDR3 DNA is TGCAGTGCTAGAGGCTTGACAAAAACAGATACGCAGTATTTT.